The 22 T cell receptor beta chains in this list originate from one sample, sequenced in a study of T cell changes during pregnancy in multiple sclerosis. Sequenced by immunoSEQ multiplex PCR; TCRdb stores in-frame clones only, minus some. The table includes 45,000 to 55,000 clones, almost 95% detected once. The material was CD4+ T cells from peripheral blood mononuclear cells, obtained in the second trimester of pregnancy. These TCRs come from a female donor in good health, enrolled as a control in a pregnancy study.

The chain recombines TRBV4-3 with TRBJ1-1; no reliable D call. V shed 0 bases and J shed 1 base, with 6 bases lying between them. The CDR3 covers 14 residues. Germline V lookup: CDR1 LGHNA, CDR2 YSLEER. This CDR3 reads CASSQDPRNTEAFF. Here the CDR3 DNA reads TGCGCCAGCAGCCAAGATCCGAGGAACACTGAAGCTTTCTTT.

The chain joins TRBV6-1 to TRBJ2-5; 8 nucleotides align to TRBD1. The CDR3 contains 13 residues. In germline, CDR1 is MNHNS, CDR2 SASEGT. The trim removed 4 bases at V and 5 bases at J, leaving 3 bases unmatched. DNA for the CDR3: TGTGCCAGCAGTGGGACAGGGCACGAGACCCAGTACTTC. This encodes CASSGTGHETQYF.

This chain links TRBV27 with TRBJ2-5; 12 bases are shared with TRBD2. The CDR3 loop spans 16 amino acids. The V gene end was trimmed by 5 bases and the J gene end by 4 bases; junction bases not matched to a gene: 8. Germline CDR1 is MNHEY and CDR2 is SMNVEV (reference sequence). The CDR3 is CASSPRTSGEGETQYF. The CDR3 DNA reads TGTGCCAGCAGTCCCAGGACTAGCGGGGAGGGAGAGACCCAGTACTTC.

The chain carries TRBV30 and TRBJ2-7; D perhaps matches TRBD2 (6 bases). With 4 bases removed from V and 2 bases from J, the gap between germline ends came to 12 bases. There are 13 residues in the CDR3. The germline CDR1 and CDR2 sequences are GTSNPN and SVGIG (reference sequence). The CDR3 loop is CAWKGTGAYEQYF. The CDR3 DNA reads as TGTGCCTGGAAGGGGACGGGAGCCTACGAGCAGTACTTC. The whole variable domain, remainder taken from reference TRBV30 and TRBJ2-7, is SQTIHQWPATLVQPVGSPLSLECTVEGTSNPNLYWYRQAAGRGLQLLFYSVGIGQISSEVPQNLSASRPQDRQFILSSKKLLLSDSGFYLCAWKGTGAYEQYFGPGTRLTVT.

The chain links TRBV7-2 to TRBJ1-1; maybe TRBD1 (5 bases). From germline, CDR1 is SGHTA and CDR2 FQGNSA. The CDR3 runs 15 residues. The V and J ends lost 0 bases and 1 base respectively, with 9 bases between them. The CDR3 DNA sequence: TGTGCCAGCAGCTTAGCGGTCAGGGCGAACACTGAAGCTTTCTTT. This codes for CASSLAVRANTEAFF.

This chain connects TRBV7-2 to TRBJ1-3; D might be TRBD1 (5 bases). The CDR3 loop spans 17 amino acids. Germline CDR1 SGHTA, CDR2 FQGNSA. Trimming stripped 7 bases from V and 0 bases from J, with 19 bases between. The CDR3 DNA reads TGTGCCAGCACCGCCGACAGCGCCCAACTCTCTGGAAACACCATATATTTT. Protein product: CASTADSAQLSGNTIYF.

The chain links TRBV29-1 to TRBJ2-1; D gene uncertain. Between the trimmed V and J ends, which lost 6 bases and 3 bases, there was a span of 15 bases. The CDR3 loop spans 14 amino acids. Germline V gives CDR1 SQVTM, CDR2 ANQGSEA. CDR3 sequence reads: CSVPRKALYNEQFF. The CDR3 DNA follows: TGCAGCGTGCCTAGAAAAGCGCTCTACAATGAGCAGTTCTTC.

This chain uses TRBV5-4 with TRBJ1-5, with D possibly matching TRBD1 (6 bases). Trimming left V 4 bases short and J 2 bases short, with 13 bases between. The CDR3 runs to 15 residues. Germline V gene sequence: CDR1 SGHNT, CDR2 YYREEE (reference sequence). The CDR3 protein is CASSLGGWGNQPQHF. CDR3 in DNA: TGTGCCAGCAGCCTAGGGGGTTGGGGCAATCAGCCCCAGCATTTT.

V is TRBV19 and J is TRBJ1-1; D unclear. V lost 5 bases and J 7 bases, leaving 14 bases between the germline ends. The germline V gene encodes CDR1 LNHDA and CDR2 SQIVND (reference sequence). The CDR3 length is 13 residues. CDR3 region: CASSSSGINEAFF. CDR3 in DNA: TGTGCCAGTAGTTCCTCCGGGATCAATGAAGCTTTCTTT. Full variable domain (missing parts from reference TRBV19 and TRBJ1-1): DGGITQSPKYLFRKEGQNVTLSCEQNLNHDAMYWYRQDPGQGLRLIYYSQIVNDFQKGDIAEGYSVSREKKESFPLTVTSAQKNPTAFYLCASSSSGINEAFFGQGTRLTVV.

The chain employs TRBV7-2 and TRBJ2-7, with 11 bases identical to TRBD2. J gave up 5 bases and V 1 base, and 16 bases lay outside the gene matches. Germline V gene lookup returns CDR1 SGHTA and CDR2 FQGNSA. The CDR3 sequence is 19 residues long. CDR3 DNA: TGTGCCAGCAGCTTAGGATCCTGGCTAGCGGGAGGTTCCTTCCACGAGCAGTACTTC. Its protein is CASSLGSWLAGGSFHEQYF.

This clone was counted once. The chain combines TRBV9 with TRBJ1-3, with 10 bases fitting TRBD1. The V gene's germline CDR1 is SGDLS and CDR2 YYNGEE. This CDR3 spans 16 amino acids. V lost 4 bases, J lost 2 bases, and 6 bases stayed unmatched. CDR3 protein: CASSPGQGGTGNTIYF. The CDR3 coding sequence is TGTGCCAGCAGCCCAGGACAGGGGGGCACTGGAAACACCATATATTTT.

This chain uses TRBV11-2 with TRBJ1-1; D perhaps matches TRBD1 (5 bases). The CDR3 is 13 residues long. V was cut by 5 bases and J by 1 base, with 8 bases left in between. CDR1 SGHAT and CDR2 FQNNGV come from the germline V gene. The CDR3 DNA follows: TGTGCCAGCAGCGTGGGGGGGAACACTGAAGCTTTCTTT. Amino acid sequence: CASSVGGNTEAFF.

The V call is TRBV7-9, the J call TRBJ1-2; no reliable D call. V lost 5 bases to trimming and J lost 2 bases, with 3 bases between them. The CDR3 loop spans 11 amino acids. Germline values: CDR1 SEHNR, CDR2 FQNEAQ (reference sequence). The CDR3 coding sequence is TGTGCCAGCAGCGCGAACTATGGCTACACCTTC. It yields the protein CASSANYGYTF.

This chain uses TRBV7-6 with TRBJ1-3, with 7 bases matching TRBD1. Per the germline V gene, CDR1 is SGHVS and CDR2 is FNYEAQ. After removal of 4 bases from V and 2 bases from J, the junction contained 8 bases not matched to a gene. The CDR3 runs 16 residues. The CDR3 protein is CASSWGQPSTGNTIYF. In DNA, the CDR3 is TGTGCCAGCAGCTGGGGACAGCCATCAACTGGAAACACCATATATTTT. The full variable domain, rest sourced from reference TRBV7-6 and TRBJ1-3, is GAGVSQSPRYKVTKRGQDVALRCDPISGHVSLYWYRQALGQGPEFLTYFNYEAQQDKSGLPNDRFSAERPEGSISTLTIQRTEQRDSAMYRCASSWGQPSTGNTIYFGEGSWLTVV.

This chain uses TRBV14 with TRBJ1-2; the D is unclear. V shed 1 base and J shed 8 bases, with 14 bases lying between them. Germline CDR1 SGHDN, CDR2 FVKESK. The CDR3 has 14 residues. The CDR3 DNA follows: TGTGCCAGCAGCCAAGGGCGGGGTATAGGAGGCTACACCTTC. It yields the protein CASSQGRGIGGYTF.

The chain couples TRBV19 to TRBJ1-1; D uncertain. V was pared by 4 bases and J by 7 bases, with 16 bases between. This CDR3 contains 14 residues. Germline CDR1 reads LNHDA; CDR2 reads SQIVND (reference sequence). This CDR3 reads CASSRSQLVGEAFF. DNA for the CDR3: TGTGCCAGTAGTAGGAGCCAGTTGGTCGGTGAAGCTTTCTTT.

The chain joins TRBV19 to TRBJ2-3; weak D call: TRBD2 (5 bases). V was pared by 7 bases and J by 4 bases, with 15 bases between. The CDR3 totals 14 residues. Germline CDR1 is LNHDA and CDR2 is SQIVND (reference sequence). CDR3 sequence reads: CASNKRGAADTQYF. The DNA of the CDR3 is TGTGCCAGTAATAAACGGGGAGCAGCAGATACGCAGTATTTT.

The J gene is TRBJ2-1, the V gene TRBV11-2; 9 bases are a match to TRBD2. CDR1 SGHAT and CDR2 FQNNGV come from the germline V gene. The CDR3 length is 13 residues. Germline trimming cut 0 bases from V and 10 bases from J; bases unmatched to any gene: 1. CDR3 sequence: CASSLDLAGEQFF. CDR3 sequence (DNA): TGTGCCAGCAGCTTAGATCTAGCGGGGGAGCAGTTCTTC.

As regards this clone: At one end, the junction sequence differs from germline, possibly due to a read error. The rearrangement uses TRBV7-3 and TRBJ2-3, with 8 bases aligning to TRBD2. The CDR3 contains 16 residues. The V gene's germline CDR1 is SGHTA and CDR2 FQGTGA. The CDR3 coding sequence is TGTGCCACCAGCCAAGGAGTAGCGGGAATTACAGATACGCAGTATTTT. Translation gives CATSQGVAGITDTQYF. Based on the CDR3 plus reference TRBV7-3 and TRBJ2-3, the full variable domain is GAGVSQTPSNKVTEKGKYVELRCDPISGHTALYWYRQSLGQGPEFLIYFQGTGAADDSGLPNDRFFAVRPEGSVSTLKIQRTERGDSAVYLCATSQGVAGITDTQYFGPGTRLTVL.

V gene TRBV28 combines with J gene TRBJ1-1; 7 bases align to TRBD1. V was clipped by 6 bases and J by 4 bases; unmatched bases: 8. This CDR3 contains 14 residues. Germline V gene lookup returns CDR1 MDHEN and CDR2 SYDVKM. This CDR3 is CASSLTGRTTEAFF. For the CDR3, the DNA is TGTGCCAGCAGCCTGACAGGGAGGACCACTGAAGCTTTCTTT. Variable domain in full (rest from reference TRBV28 and TRBJ1-1): DVKVTQSSRYLVKRTGEKVFLECVQDMDHENMFWYRQDPGLGLRLIYFSYDVKMKEKGDIPEGYSVSREKKERFSLILESASTNQTSMYLCASSLTGRTTEAFFGQGTRLTVV.

The chain recombines TRBV7-2 with TRBJ2-1; 8 positions agree with TRBD1. Germline CDR1 SGHTA, CDR2 FQGNSA. The CDR3 sequence is 15 residues long. J lost 3 bases, V lost 3 bases, and 4 bases had no gene match. Here the CDR3 reads CASSLDRDFYNEQFF. CDR3 bases: TGTGCCAGCAGCTTGGACAGGGATTTCTACAATGAGCAGTTCTTC. Combining the CDR3 with reference TRBV7-2 and TRBJ2-1 gives the whole variable domain GAGVSQSPSNKVTEKGKDVELRCDPISGHTALYWYRQSLGQGLEFLIYFQGNSAPDKSGLPSDRFSAERTGGSVSTLTIQRTQQEDSAVYLCASSLDRDFYNEQFFGPGTRLTVL.

Regarding this clone: A read error may account for a junction end that differs from germline. The chain combines TRBV5-1 with TRBJ2-7; the match to TRBD1 covers 8 bases. Germline loops: CDR1 SGHRS, CDR2 YFSETQ. This CDR3 has 13 residues. The CDR3 nucleotides are TGCGCCAGCAGCTTGGGTCAGGGGGCGTATTGGGACTTC. Residues: CASSLGQGAYWDF.